This TCR beta chain was sequenced during a study of blood T cells in healthy people across ages (dated by TCRdb to about 2015). In the study overall: In model experiments, template switching captured roughly one uniquely barcoded TCR beta cDNA molecule for every two T cells. Four age groups were formed from the donors: young (average roughly 15 years), middle-aged (around 40), aged (roughly 59) and long-lived (approximately 78). Using the same blood draw, the study looked at two additional independent replicas of 1 million unique cDNA reads for two donors, one aged 18 to 30 and the other aged 80 or older. To track age-related changes in TCR beta repertoire diversity, the study relied on deep sequencing normalized with unique cDNA molecular identifiers. To avoid experimental bias, donors of different ages were spread randomly across the sequencing lanes.

This clonotype occurred once. Its antigen is still unknown. Base-call qualities are not available, and no considerably larger clone is one nucleotide away. Paper-wide results and their limitations: Estimates of total diversity from one million sequenced T cells were regarded as lower bounds and underestimates. As age increased, observed TCR beta diversity per million T cells dropped in a roughly linear way, and a significant reduction was already evident by age 40. Donor CMV infection status was unknown, potentially confounding age-related changes in expanded clonotypes. There was a strong correlation between observed TCR beta diversity and the percentage of naive T cells measured by flow cytometry. Conclusive comparison of naive and antigen-experienced compartments was prevented by the profiling of bulk unsorted PBMCs. Compared with the aged group, more naive CD4+ T cells, fewer expanded clones and increased TCR diversity were shown by the long-lived group, suggesting age selection.

The library relied on 5' RACE. The sequencer listed for this sample is Illumina HiSeq 2500. A second PCR of roughly 7 to 11 cycles was performed with a sample-barcoded 5' primer and a J-beta primer mix. Each TCR beta cDNA molecule received a unique molecular identifier from a template-switch 5' adaptor carrying 12 random nucleotides. At least 2.5 million CDR3-containing paired-end reads were obtained from each sample. First-strand cDNA was synthesized from all RNA with the Mint cDNA synthesis kit, primed by a TRBC-specific oligonucleotide. All cDNA was treated with uracil-DNA glycosylase and then went through a first 18-cycle PCR with the universal primers M1SS and BC2_uni_R. On the study's bioinformatics: Each sample was normalized by randomly selecting 1 million high-quality reads, each carrying a distinct molecular identifier. Instead of being binned into consensus sequences, reads with shared molecular identifiers were discarded. MiTCR, with a Q25 quality threshold and the strictest error-elimination algorithm, was used for CDR3 identification, clonotype clustering and error correction. A nonparametric unseen species model using Euler transformation provided a lower-bound estimate of total TCR beta diversity. TCRdb applied fastp at Q25 and MiXCR to the public reads, then kept only in-frame beta chains. Each record represents a unique CDR3 protein, reported with the most common genes and DNA among its rows. The V and J calls come from TCRdb's annotation, not from the publication. The sample profile shows some 1.4 million distinct CDR3 sequences; about 40% of them were found once. 7% to 9.5% of the sample belongs to the ten largest clones.

Unmatched junction bases come to 9, with V trimmed by 6 bases and J by 4 bases. Including cysteine and phenylalanine, the CDR3 has 14 amino acids. Only the CDR3 portion is preserved as DNA: 42 bases, with reading frame beginning at the first base. The germline V gene supplies CDR1 SQVTM and CDR2 ANQGSEA. Donors were a few dozen systemically healthy Caucasian individuals from Russia aged about 6 to 100 years. Each donor gave about 9.7 milliliters of peripheral blood, drawn into EDTA-treated Vacutainer tubes. Ficoll-Paque density-gradient centrifugation was used to isolate PBMCs, with at least 6.5 million per sample. Trizol reagent was used to extract total RNA from PBMCs, with at least 6 micrograms per sample. For every donor, flow cytometry on a PBMC aliquot measured the percentage of naive CD45RAhigh/CD27high T cells.

The clonotype originates from a woman younger than 30 in good health. Sequenced input: blood. Rearrangement joined TRBV29-1 to TRBJ1-1, and 9 junction bases match TRBD1. The sequenced DNA: TGCAGCGTGAATGCACAGGGGGCGGGCACTGAAGCTTTCTTT. Translation gives CSVNAQGAGTEAFF.